Included here is one T cell receptor beta chain sequence, with context. Its recognized antigen is unknown. No much larger clonotype is one base removed from it; base qualities were not supplied. This specimen comes from a study of shared clonotypes between healthy human individuals (dated by TCRdb to the early 2020s). General notes on the study: The cohort included a few men and two women between 18 and 49 years of age. Per donor, three plates each were used for CD4 naive and CD4 memory, two for CD8 naive, and one for CD8 memory. Different laboratories and diverse techniques were used to prepare libraries and sequence TCR repertoires, to increase sequencing depth and limit assay-specific biases. Between about 0.9 and 8.9 billion PBMCs per donor were obtained by leukapheresis. To estimate repertoire size and how much clonotype sharing occurs between individuals, the study deeply sequenced the blood TCR repertoires of several healthy adults. Summary of the overall study and its limitations: Around 5% of naive CD4, 3.5% of naive CD8, about 2.1% of memory CD4, and more than 0.35% of memory CD8 clonotypes were shared across several donors. Because the study included a small number of donors, the genetic and exposure-history diversity represented was limited. Based on pairwise subsampling, the degree of clonotype sharing among donors was expected to be affected by sequencing depth. Higher generation probabilities were observed for clonotypes shared by all four sorted-subset donors than for non-shared clonotypes. Even with the large sequencing depth, rarefaction of the sorted-subset datasets indicated that sequencing was incomplete. Sampling was limited to blood, and TCR repertoires in tissue likely differ from TCR repertoires in blood. Naive subsets generally had larger estimated clonotype richness than memory subsets did.

TCR CDR3 regions were amplified from genomic DNA by multiplex PCR using the deep immunoSEQ assay. Extracted genomic DNA from each cell subset was spread evenly across all wells of several immunoSEQ 96-well plates, with each plate serving as a replicate. For sorted subsets, around 200 ng genomic DNA, equal to tens of thousands of T cell genomes, was loaded into each replicate PCR. Purified libraries were quantified with a Qubit 3.0 fluorometer, sized on a Bioanalyzer 2100, and re-quantified with the KAPA Library Quantification kit. A separate single-read 150-cycle Illumina NextSeq 550 flow cell was used to sequence each immunoSEQ 96-well plate. Per the original workflow: Because the immunoSEQ output included only junctional sequences and no quality scores, the filtering could not be the same as the filtering used for full-length reads. Sequences were annotated with PyIR, a Python wrapper for IgBLAST v1.9, using IMGT germline references to assign V/J genes and CDR3. Reads with weak V/J assignments (E-value above 1e-6), missing CDR3, stop codons, out-of-frame junctions, or ambiguous translated residues were removed. A V3J clonotype was defined by an identical inferred V gene, J gene, and CDR3 amino acid sequence. The percentage overlap between two repertoires was calculated by dividing the number of shared unique clonotypes by the size of the smaller repertoire. Richness of each repertoire was evaluated using RTK rarefaction, the Chao1 estimator, and Recon v2.1 estimates of unobserved clonotypes. Generation probabilities for all TCRbeta clonotypes obtained by the gDNA method from a handful of donors were computed using OLGA. The table comes from immuneACCESS by way of TCRdb, which keeps in-frame sequences with V and J called. Part of the clones is missing from these tables; in studies checked, under half for an unresolved V gene and the rest for unknown reasons. That table supplies the V and J calls and clone size; D and trimming were determined from the DNA. The sample records approximately 720,000 clones, about 90% of which are singletons. Jointly, the top ten make up approximately 24% of the sample.

CD8 naive samples consisted of CD45RO-negative cells that were positively selected for CCR7, yielding a CD45RA+CCR7+ population without TemRA cells. Healthy HIV-negative adults with no recently reported acute infections or vaccinations were included as donors. Every donor was a Caucasian adult living in Nashville, Tennessee, USA. Blood was collected by leukapheresis, and PBMCs were isolated by Ficoll-Histopaque density gradient centrifugation and then cryopreserved in liquid nitrogen vapor phase. Purity and quantity of every magnetically sorted T cell population were checked by analytical flow cytometry. From each sorted fraction, genomic DNA was isolated and quantified by UV absorbance on a Nanodrop 2000c. The germline V gene gives CDR1 as MNHNS and CDR2 as SASEGT. V is cut by 5 bases and J by 7 bases, and the space between the germline ends is 11 bases. Its CDR3 holds 12 amino acids, cysteine through phenylalanine. Here the CDR3 DNA is all that survives: 36 bases in frame from base 1.

This receptor was identified in a man younger than 45 in good health. Source material: naive CD8+ T cells sorted from blood. Reading the label with the study, this specimen's cell subset or site is: CD45RA+CCR7+. The sequence is built from TRBV6-1 and TRBJ1-2; the D gene is possibly TRBD1, with 5 bases matching. Here the CDR3 is given as CASSPQTAGYTF. The bases are TGTGCCAGCAGTCCCCAGACAGCTGGCTACACCTTC.